The 18 T cell receptor beta chains reported below all come from one sample, sequenced in a study of CD8+CD57+ T cells in acquired aplastic anemia. TCR beta VDJ and CDR3 profiles were obtained from a genomic DNA template. From the reads, TCRdb called clonotypes with MiXCR, one entry per CDR3 protein. This repertoire shows some 200,000 distinct CDR3 sequences, about half found once; its top ten account for nearly 20%. Patients selected for sequencing had displayed CD8+CD57+ cell expansion by flow cytometry. Sequenced material: sorted CD4+, CD8+, or CD8+CD57+ T cells (not recorded which) from PBMCs. These receptors originate from a human donor with aplastic anemia.

V is TRBV9 and J is TRBJ2-3; no firm D call. The CDR3 is made up of 15 amino acids. V was trimmed by 0 bases and J by 4 bases, leaving 12 bases between them. Germline V gene data show CDR1 as SGDLS and CDR2 as YYNGEE. CDR3 sequence: CASSVEGYRADTQYF. In DNA, the CDR3 is TGTGCCAGCAGCGTAGAGGGTTATCGCGCAGATACGCAGTATTTT.

The genes are TRBV20-1 and TRBJ2-5; D may correspond to TRBD1 or TRBD2 (5 bases each). The CDR3 covers 13 residues. V was shortened by 4 bases and J by 5 bases, with 14 bases between the two germline ends. CDR1 DFQATT and CDR2 SNEGSKA come from the germline V gene (reference sequence). Here the CDR3 DNA reads TGCAGTGCTATCAAGGGACCGGGGGAGACCCAGTACTTC. As protein: CSAIKGPGETQYF.

J is TRBJ1-3 and V is TRBV7-8, with 8 bases matching TRBD1. The length of the CDR3 is 15 residues. V lost 5 bases to trimming and J lost 2 bases; unmatched junction nucleotides: 5. Germline V CDR1 and CDR2: SGHVS, FQNEAQ. The CDR3, as DNA: TGTGCCAGCAGCCAAGGACAGGGAACTGGAAACACCATATATTTT. It yields the protein CASSQGQGTGNTIYF.

This clonotype was picked up a small number of times. It may be a read error: a sequence one base away is much more abundant. The rearrangement joins TRBV7-9 to TRBJ2-1; D might be TRBD2 (6 bases). In germline, CDR1 is SEHNR, CDR2 FQNEAQ (reference sequence). V shed 5 bases and J shed 6 bases, with 11 bases lying between them. The CDR3 length is 13 residues. CDR3 coding DNA: TGTGCCAGCAGCCTCGACGGGGGCAATGAGCAGTTCTTC. It is translated as CASSLDGGNEQFF.

The sample holds many counts of this clonotype. The chain joins TRBV9 to TRBJ1-6, with TRBD1 as a possible D gene (5 bases). Germline V lookup: CDR1 SGDLS, CDR2 YYNGEE. Trimming stripped 1 base from V and 7 bases from J, with 9 bases between. The CDR3 totals 14 residues. The CDR3 is CASSVTGTNSPLHF. The DNA of the CDR3 is TGTGCCAGCAGCGTAACAGGAACCAATTCACCCCTCCACTTT.

This clonotype was detected only a few times. A single base separates this from a much larger clone, so it may be a read error. The genes are TRBV5-1 and TRBJ1-2, with D hard to call. The CDR3 totals 17 residues. Germline loops: CDR1 SGHRS, CDR2 YFSETQ. The DNA for the CDR3 is TGCGCCGGCAGCTTGTACGCCACCCAGACGGTTAACTATGGCTACACCTTC. Encoded protein: CAGSLYATQTVNYGYTF.

Worth noting for this clonotype: The CDR3 carries no conserved terminal phenylalanine or tryptophan, so it likely arises from a read error. This chain links TRBV6-5 with TRBJ1-1; D unclear. The CDR3 has 14 residues. Trimming removed 6 bases from V and 6 bases from J, with 17 bases in between. Germline loops: CDR1 MNHEY, CDR2 SVGAGI. DNA of the CDR3: TGTGCCAGCAGCTACCTGGGGTCCTCGCCTGAAGCTTTCCTT. Translation: CASSYLGSSPEAFL.

V gene TRBV2 combines with J gene TRBJ1-1; no clear D. Trimming shortened V by 6 bases and J by 4 bases, and 9 bases separated the two germline ends. CDR3 size: 12 residues. Per germline, CDR1 SNHLY and CDR2 FYNNEI. The DNA of the CDR3 is TGTGCCAGCAGCGTCTTTGGCACTGAAGCTTTCTTT. It is translated as CASSVFGTEAFF.

This clonotype has a handful of counts. This chain uses TRBV3-1 with TRBJ1-2; D is uncertain. Between the trimmed V and J ends, which lost 2 bases and 6 bases, there was a span of 16 bases. CDR3 size: 15 residues. The germline CDR1 and CDR2 sequences are LGHDT and YNNKEL (reference sequence). CDR3 in amino acids: CASSQPDKGGNGYTF. In nucleotides, the CDR3 is TGTGCCAGCAGCCAACCCGACAAGGGAGGAAATGGCTACACCTTC.

V is TRBV7-7 and J is TRBJ2-5, with 7 bases matching TRBD2. V lost 2 bases to trimming and J lost 4 bases; unmatched junction nucleotides: 10. Per the germline V gene, CDR1 is SSHAT and CDR2 is FNYEAQ (reference sequence). The CDR3 extends over 16 amino acids. The CDR3 spells CASSLPWGGSRETQYF. CDR3 sequence (DNA): TGTGCCAGCAGCTTACCGTGGGGGGGGTCCCGAGAGACCCAGTACTTC.

This clonotype was picked up many times. The chain combines TRBV24-1 with TRBJ1-2, with a tentative D call TRBD1 (5 bases). The CDR3 has 15 residues. V shed 2 bases and J shed 4 bases, with 13 bases lying between them. The germline V gene encodes CDR1 KGHDR and CDR2 SFDVKD. The CDR3: CATSDSKGELYGYTF. Written as DNA, the CDR3 is TGTGCCACCAGTGATTCGAAAGGGGAACTCTATGGCTACACCTTC.

This clonotype was seen a few times. J is TRBJ2-1 and V is TRBV12-3 or TRBV12-4; 10 bases map to TRBD1. With 6 bases clipped from V and 6 bases from J, the junction kept 17 bases outside the gene matches. The CDR3 is 18 residues long. The CDR3 nucleotides are TGTGCCAGCAGCCTCCTACCCCTCGACAGGGGGCCGATCAATGAGCAGTTCTTC. Translating gives CASSLLPLDRGPINEQFF.

This rearrangement joins TRBV7-2 to TRBJ2-7, with TRBD2 matching over 15 bases. The CDR3 spans 18 residues. CDR1 and CDR2 (germline): SGHTA, FQGNSA. Trimming took 4 bases from V and 2 from J; bases not matched to a gene: 9. The CDR3: CASSSRTSGGAWPYEQYF. The DNA for the CDR3 is TGTGCCAGCAGCTCCAGGACTAGCGGGGGGGCCTGGCCCTACGAGCAGTACTTC.

The CDR3 protein is CASSPPTATAQETQYF. In nucleotides, the CDR3 is TGTGCCAGCTCACCACCTACAGCGACAGCTCAAGAGACCCAGTACTTC. The chain combines TRBV2 with TRBJ2-5; maybe TRBD1 (5 bases). The germline V and J ends were trimmed by 8 bases and 2 bases, with 21 bases remaining between them. Germline V gene lookup returns CDR1 SNHLY and CDR2 FYNNEI. This CDR3 comprises 16 residues.

The chain employs TRBV12-1 and TRBJ2-5; the table's TRBD2 call for D was not verified on the DNA. TRBV12-1 counts as a pseudogene. This CDR3 is built from 18 residues. The CDR3 is CASTPSDPGPHQPQTQYF. CDR3 sequence (DNA): TGTGCCAGCACCCCCAGCGACCCTGGGCCCCATCAGCCCCAGACCCAGTACTTC.

The chain employs TRBV2 and TRBJ2-5; 7 bases are shared with TRBD1. The CDR3 runs to 13 residues. The trim removed 9 bases at V and 4 bases at J, leaving 8 bases unmatched. Germline CDR1 and CDR2: SNHLY and FYNNEI. For the CDR3, the DNA is TGTGCCAGTTGGTACAGGGGCACAGAGACCCAGTACTTC. It specifies CASWYRGTETQYF.

This clonotype was detected many times. The chain joins TRBV5-1 to TRBJ1-2; D possibly corresponds to TRBD1 (6 bases). The CDR3 spans 13 residues. Trimming took off 1 base at V and 6 bases at J, with 10 bases between the two ends. CDR1 is SGHRS and CDR2 is YFSETQ in the germline V gene. The CDR3: CASSLRGAHGYTF. For the CDR3, the DNA is TGCGCCAGCAGCTTGCGGGGGGCGCATGGCTACACCTTC.

As concerns this clonotype: A much larger clone lies one base from this, so it may be a read error. No conserved phenylalanine or tryptophan ends this CDR3, so it is likely a read error. CDR3 loop: CSAPRTSGGEDEQFL. The DNA for the CDR3 is TGCAGTGCTCCTAGGACTAGCGGGGGGGAAGATGAGCAGTTCCTC. The chain recombines TRBV20-1 with TRBJ2-1; TRBD2 agrees at 15 bases. CDR1 and CDR2 from the germline V gene are DFQATT and SNEGSKA (reference sequence). The V and J ends lost 5 bases and 8 bases, in that order; junction bases with no gene match: 7. The CDR3 consists of 15 residues.